The sequence of this TCR beta chain was determined in a study of post-analysis software for immune sequencing data (dated by TCRdb to between 2014 and 2016). Background on the whole study: Disease courses on record covered relapsing-remitting, secondary progressive and progressive-relapsing multiple sclerosis, though some patients had no subtype annotation. The patient repertoires were compared against some twelve previously published healthy control repertoires obtained from donors aged 6 to 25 years. A subset of samples was prepared in parallel using single-end sample barcoding, then pooled and co-amplified after Illumina adapter ligation.

Library method: PCR. Sequencing used an Illumina HiSeq 2500. Unique molecular identifiers were incorporated into TCR beta cDNA libraries to reduce PCR and sequencing biases. Per 1 to 10 million input T cells, roughly 0.5 million cDNA molecules were obtained, such that each molecule approximated one T cell. Patient libraries were prepared and sequenced with the same protocol used for the earlier healthy control dataset. Within a given batch, samples were prepared together, multiplexed and sequenced on the same HiSeq lane. The authors processed their data as follows. MIGEC handled the raw barcoded reads, throwing out single-read molecular identifier groups before consensus assembly and CDR3 extraction. VDJtools was used for post-analysis of the clonotype tables, and diversity was normalized by down-sampling every dataset to the size of the smallest sample. Repertoire overlap clustering matched CDR3 amino acid but not nucleotide sequences to correct batch-related cross-sample contamination. Starting from the raw public reads, TCRdb applied fastp trimming at Q25, assembled clones with MiXCR and retained in-frame beta chains. Rows are combined by CDR3 protein, so each entry shows the most common genes and DNA. It is TCRdb's table, rather than the study itself, that gives the V and J calls and clone size. The sample table records roughly 400,000 distinct CDR3 sequences; approximately 42% of these occur just once. Under 9% of the sample goes to the ten largest clones.

TCR beta repertoires were profiled from peripheral blood of roughly 13 young patients with multiple sclerosis to demonstrate the VDJtools post-analysis software. Multiple sclerosis patients were children and adolescents aged about 6 to 16 years. The junction carries 16 bases between V and J, which are trimmed by 7 bases and 1 base respectively. CDR1 and CDR2 were assigned from the germline V gene (reference sequence) as SEHNR and FQNEAQ. From cysteine to phenylalanine, the CDR3 is 15 amino acids long. Here the CDR3 DNA is all that survives: 45 bases in frame from base 1. Comment on this clonotype: What antigen it recognizes has not been identified. Per-base quality was not reported, and no clone a single base away is much larger than it.

Overall study results and their limits: The multiple sclerosis patient group was slightly younger than the control group. When samples were clustered directly using the F measure, samples prepared in the same batch co-clustered strongly, which prompted a batch-effect correction. Roughly 5 TRBV segments, including TRBV5-6, TRBV5-1 and TRBV20-1, were significantly more frequent in patients than controls. Normalized Chao1 diversity was significantly lower in multiple sclerosis patients than controls, suggesting substantial peripheral T-cell clonal expansion.

Sequencing input: blood. The rearrangement joined TRBV7-9 to TRBJ1-1, with a tentative D gene TRBD1 over 6 matching bases. The receptor's source is a girl between 2 and 10 years old with multiple sclerosis. The nucleotide sequence reads as follows: TGTGCCAGCACCTCCCGGGGGGGCCCGAACACTGAAGCTTTCTTT. Its coded protein is CASTSRGGPNTEAFF.